This T cell receptor beta chain was captured by sequencing in a study of cytomegalovirus exposure and HLA in healthy donors (dated by TCRdb to about 2017). Background for the entire study: A later analysis indicated that the 100 to 150 validation repertoires were generated on the platform also employed for the approximately 700 repertoires of the first cohort. To predict cytomegalovirus infection status, the study combined high-throughput TCR immunosequencing, statistical association of individual TCRs with disease status, and machine learning. The study was designed to test whether signatures of past pathogen exposure could be identified by cataloging public T cell receptors. A separate validation cohort of 100 to 150 different subjects was used in addition to the roughly 640-subject first cohort. Overall study results and their limits: Most TCR sequences were seen in very few donors, while some public TCRs were found in many individuals. The validation cohort had no HLA typing available for a later analysis, so co-occurrence within that cohort was assessed over all 120 or so repertoires. The classifier was reported to diagnose cytomegalovirus status with high specificity and sensitivity in both the original cohort and the validation cohort. The study listed 150 to 200 TCR beta chains as associated with cytomegalovirus. In vitro tests confirmed that three of the cytomegalovirus-associated TCR beta chains recognize cytomegalovirus antigens. Of the cluster scores, roughly 95% were above 0 in a later analysis, which found that TCRs clustered in the first cohort also tended to co-occur in the roughly 130 validation repertoires. The authors suggested that the approach could potentially be extended to other disease states and immunological phenotypes.

Libraries were prepared through the immunoSEQ multiplex PCR assay. As for the original processing: A statistical classification framework was built for diagnosing cytomegalovirus status from the catalog of TCR beta chain sequences. TCRdb holds this immuneACCESS table with in-frame rearrangements only. Some clones are missing; in checked studies, unresolved V genes explain under half, and the rest has no known cause. V, J and clone size are those of that table, while D and trimming were read from the DNA. Here the sample has about 110,000 clones; 70% to 90% occur a single time. Around 3.1% of the sample rests with the top ten. The donors were included in the validation cohort of 90 to 150 subjects, a group kept apart from the approximately 700-subject first cohort. Points on this clone: Its specific antigen is unknown. Nothing much larger sits one base from this clone, and base qualities are not available.

Germline trimming amounts to 6 bases on V and 3 bases on J, with 1 as the count of junction bases outside the gene matches. The CDR1 and CDR2 encoded by the germline V gene (reference sequence) are MNHNY and SVGAGI. The CDR3 goes from the cysteine to the phenylalanine over 12 residues. Only the CDR3 DNA is retained, 36 bases long and in frame from the first base. Sequencing used PBMCs. The sequence came from a woman between 18 and 29 years old in good health and CMV-seronegative. Rearrangement joined TRBV6-6 to TRBJ2-7, with TRBD1 matching 8 junction bases. The sequenced DNA: TGTGCCAGCAGGGACAGGGTCTACGAGCAGTACTTC. Its protein product is CASRDRVYEQYF.